What follows is one T cell receptor beta chain and its context. Its antigen target is currently unknown. No base qualities exist here, and no much larger clone lies one base off it. The CDR3 measures 19 amino acids from cysteine to phenylalanine. Only CDR3 DNA remains: 57 bases, in frame from the first base. Looking up the germline V gene (reference sequence) yields CDR1 SGHNT and CDR2 YYREEE. V is pruned by 2 bases and J by 5 bases, leaving 15 bases of the junction without a gene match. The source of the sample is a study of cytomegalovirus exposure and HLA in healthy donors (dated by TCRdb to the late 2010s). Looking at the study overall: According to an earlier analysis of a few hundred of the donors, 150 million to 200 million T cells yielded some 110 million unique TCR beta sequences and about 280 Gb of sequence data. In the later analysis, no new phenotypic data were used to find candidate immune exposures; instead, reliance was placed on TCR beta sequences and their occurrence across donors. To study patterns of TCR occurrence, a later analysis re-analyzed previously published TCR beta repertoires from several hundred donors and added high-resolution HLA genotyping. Of the 300 to 500 genotyped donors, 80% to 90% were placed in the genetic ancestry cluster associated with self-reported Caucasian donors. An early release covering about 600 HLA-typed donors comprised about 300 gigabases of sequencing data and around 86 million unique TCR sequences. The study was designed to test whether signatures of past pathogen exposure could be identified by cataloging public T cell receptors. About five DR-DQ haplotypes were handled as single units for association and clustering because linkage in the cohort was strong. HLA typing covered class I and class II loci at four-digit resolution. Genome-wide SNP genotypes for about three fifths of the roughly 670 donors were used in a later genetic analysis, which treated that subset as a discovery cohort. The study profiled the T cell repertoires of hundreds of subjects by immunosequencing and related them to cytomegalovirus serostatus. All discovery cohort repertoires had been generated using a single sequencing platform. Typing coverage differed by locus: A, B, C, DRB1 and DQB1 were typed in roughly 620-630 donors, DQA1 in about 550, DPA1 in nearly 610, and DPB1 in just under 480. Donor age, sex, ethnicity and CMV serostatus were collected together with the repertoire data. High-throughput TCR immunosequencing, statistical association of individual TCRs with disease status, and machine learning were combined to predict cytomegalovirus infection status. Among roughly 400 genotyped donors of the cohort, an average of about 240,000 unique TCR beta nucleotide sequences were sequenced per donor, roughly 18% of them non-productive. In addition to the first cohort of roughly 700 subjects, a separate validation cohort of under 150 different subjects was used. An earlier analysis of around 580 of the donors used high-throughput TCR beta sequencing to judge whether each TCR beta V gene segment behaved as functional or pseudogenic. Overall study outcomes, separate from this receptor: Several of the top co-occurrence clusters appeared to be linked to parvovirus B19, influenza, CMV and Epstein-Barr virus, according to a later analysis. According to a later analysis, TCR association rates differed among HLA loci, with DRB1 alleles showing the most associated TCRs and HLA-C alleles showing the fewest. Most TCR sequences were observed very rarely across donors, whereas some public TCRs were present in many individuals. In an earlier analysis of approximately 590 of the donors, most TCR beta V segments appeared in productive rearrangements about 87% or about 30% of the time, broadly matching IMGT annotations. Only TCR beta chains were sequenced in this cohort, and the absence of alpha or paired-chain data limited detectable features. Specific HLA alleles were associated with 16,951 TCR beta sequences at a false discovery rate of 0.05 in a later analysis. Some IMGT-functional V segments, including TRBV6-2 and TRBV6-3, could not be told apart with the 87-base-pair reads, so those segments were excluded. When HLA alleles, especially DR and DQ, strongly co-occurred, attributing TCR associations to individual alleles was difficult. The only immune exposure information available for the cohort was CMV serostatus. The authors suggested that the approach could potentially be generalized to other disease states and immunological phenotypes. A later analysis found that most CMV-associated TCR beta chains appeared HLA-restricted, with HLA associations seemingly driven largely by CMV exposure. The study listed around 160 TCR beta chains as associated with cytomegalovirus. A cluster of highly shared sequence variants was judged likely to represent a technical artifact of the sequencing pipeline. Linkage disequilibrium might explain the correlated functional status among segregating V segments, but an unknown experimental factor could not be excluded. Because counts were too low, some 16 rarely observed V segments, including chromosome 9 orphons, were excluded from the earlier analysis of 587 of the donors. Roughly uniform sequencing depth across donors was assumed in presence/absence analyses, although this assumption may not hold. Cytomegalovirus status was reported to be diagnosed by the classifier with high specificity and sensitivity in both the original and validation cohorts. In vitro tests confirmed that a few of the cytomegalovirus-associated TCR beta chains recognize cytomegalovirus antigens. In a later genetic analysis, fewer N-insertions in productive TCRs were reported among donors in an Asian-associated ancestry cluster than the approximately 630-donor mean. Because HLA typing was unavailable for some donors at each locus, only the typed subset was used in association tests. A later analysis found that HLA-associated TCR beta chains were more clonally expanded and had lower generation probabilities than equally common non-associated chains. In a later genetic analysis, a missense DCLRE1C variant was associated with V-gene and J-gene trimming of TCR beta chains, and the association was replicated in an independent cohort. A further reported finding was that TCR beta sequences accurately predicted the HLA-A and HLA-B alleles for most subjects in the first cohort.

The library was built by means of the immunoSEQ multiplex PCR assay. For the multiplex PCR, a mixture combining 60 forward primers for TCR Vbeta segments and 13 reverse primers for TCR Jbeta segments was used. The CDR3 region of rearranged TCR beta genes was amplified from genomic DNA by a multiplex PCR assay. Amplified TCR beta libraries were sequenced as 87-base-pair reads on the Illumina HiSeq System. Regarding the original processing steps: In a later analysis, around 80 million unique TCR beta chains were counted across the 500 to 850 repertoires, and roughly 9.9 million of these chains were shared by at least two donors. Raw reads were error-corrected and collapsed into unique sequences by a nearest-neighbor algorithm in which closely related sequences were merged to remove PCR and sequencing errors. Alignment of CDR3 sequences to IMGT reference sequences was used to assign V, D and J gene segments. Each retained sequence needed at least a six-nucleotide match to both a V gene segment and a J gene segment. Rearrangements were classified as productive when the CDR3 lacked stop codons and remained in frame with V and J, and all other rearrangements were classified as non-productive. CDR3 was defined according to IMGT convention as the region running from the second conserved V-encoded cysteine to the conserved J-encoded phenylalanine. The earlier analysis of 450 to 750 of the donors excluded any sequence lacking an unambiguous match to a single V gene segment. In an earlier analysis of a few hundred of the donors, V segments were called functional above 56.7% productive rearrangements and were called segregating when the between-donor standard deviation exceeded 5%. A statistical classification framework was built for diagnosing cytomegalovirus status from the catalog of TCR beta chain sequences. In a later analysis, V and J genes were assigned by comparing TCR nucleotide sequences against IMGT/GENE-DB human TR gene sequences. A later analysis assigned CDR3 sequences and most-parsimonious VDJ recombination scenarios with the TCRdist pipeline. In a later analysis, each TCR beta chain was defined by its CDR3 amino acid sequence together with its V-gene family, and reads without a unique V-gene family were excluded. As a way to deal with suspected cross-contamination and a sequencing artifact, a later analysis dropped approximately 570 nucleotide sequences that were highly shared and had low generation probability. For each public chain, a later analysis derived a clonal expansion index from normalized ranks of inferred template counts within each repertoire. A later analysis computed generation probabilities with a VDJ recombination model fitted to out-of-frame rearrangements, and checked the results against IGoR. Hypergeometric tests were used in a later analysis to score TCR-TCR, TCR-HLA and TCR-CMV co-occurrence, with a repertoire-size bias correction applied to the TCR pairs. False discovery rates were estimated in a later analysis by permuting HLA or CMV assignments 20 times. In a later analysis, co-occurring TCRs were grouped using DBSCAN, and TCRdist sequence similarity was added for clustering within HLA-allele-positive subsets. Co-occurrence clustering excluded repertoires with fewer than 30,000 or more than 120,000 public chains, plus five with anomalous nucleotide sharing. Entries here come from immuneACCESS through TCRdb and include only in-frame sequences with V and J called. Some clones fail to appear in such tables; in the studies checked, an unresolved V gene covers under half of the shortfall, and the cause of the remainder is unknown. V and J calls and clone size are copied from that table; D and trimming were computed from the DNA. The sample contains 180,000 or so clones, around 75% of them found a single time. The ten largest clones add up to roughly 3% of the sample.

The cohort consisted of 600 or so healthy bone marrow donors. At the time of sampling, every cohort member was nominally healthy, though immune exposures that went unrecorded were likely present. The donor tested CMV seronegative and was one of the 352 seronegative cohort members. A peripheral blood sample was provided by each donor, and peripheral blood mononuclear cells were used for TCR beta sequencing. The Qiagen DNeasy Blood Extraction Kit was used to extract genomic DNA from the blood cell samples. The chain couples TRBV5-4 to TRBJ2-3; 12 central nucleotides agree with TRBD2. The TCR sequence derives from a female donor in good health and CMV-seronegative. The specimen was PBMCs. The bases read TGTGCCAGCAGCTTCGCGACTAGCGGGAGAAGTCCGATGGTAGATACGCAGTATTTT. This sequence encodes CASSFATSGRSPMVDTQYF.